The sequence of this T cell receptor (beta chain) was determined in a study of vaccination effects on CD4 cells after COVID-19. Culture proceeded for more than nine days, and CD4+ T cells were then isolated. At days 3 and 7, half of the medium was exchanged for IL-2 medium. Study observations and caveats: Healthy vaccinees had only 1 of 255 vaccine-induced clones cross-react with common cold coronaviruses. Few convalescent patients and no early post-infection timepoints were included in the study.

This clone was seen only a few times. The antigen remains undetermined. Clones were sequenced by immunoSEQ multiplex PCR, and TCRdb holds only the in-frame ones, with some missing. This sample has about 58,000 clones, with 60% to 85% found just once. This CDR3 has 16 residues. From germline, CDR1 is SNHLY and CDR2 FYNNEI. Unmatched junction bases numbered 14, after V lost 4 bases and J lost 8 bases. The receptor was derived from a human donor who received a COVID-19 vaccine. The chain recombines TRBV2 with TRBJ2-7; 10 bases are shared with TRBD2. Specimen: CD4+ T cells from PBMCs cultured without peptide, collected before COVID-19 vaccination. In nucleotides, the CDR3 is TGTGCCAGCAGTGGTCGTAGCGGGGGGAACTTTTTAAAGCAGTACGTC. Translated: CASSGRSGGNFLKQYV.